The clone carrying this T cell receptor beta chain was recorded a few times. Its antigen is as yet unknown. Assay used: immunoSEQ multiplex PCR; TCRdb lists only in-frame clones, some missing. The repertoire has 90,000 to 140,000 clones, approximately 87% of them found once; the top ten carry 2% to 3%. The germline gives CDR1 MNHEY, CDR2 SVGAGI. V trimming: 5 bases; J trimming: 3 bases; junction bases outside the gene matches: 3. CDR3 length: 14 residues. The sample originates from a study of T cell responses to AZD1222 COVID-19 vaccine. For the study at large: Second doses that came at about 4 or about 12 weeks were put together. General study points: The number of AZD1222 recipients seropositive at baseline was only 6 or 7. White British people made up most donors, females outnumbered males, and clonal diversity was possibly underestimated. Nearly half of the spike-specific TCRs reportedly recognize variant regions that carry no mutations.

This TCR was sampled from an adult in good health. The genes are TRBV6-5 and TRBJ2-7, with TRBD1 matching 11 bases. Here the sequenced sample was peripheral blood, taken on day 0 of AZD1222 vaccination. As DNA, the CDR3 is TGTGCCAGCAGTCTCGGGACAGGGGGCTACGAGCAGTACTTC. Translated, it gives CASSLGTGGYEQYF.